This TCR beta chain was observed in a study of blood T cell repertoires in COVID-19. Overall study: The cDNA or gDNA used as material had been derived from T cells, B-cell-depleted T cells, or PBMCs.

From germline, CDR1 is SGDLS and CDR2 YYNGEE. This CDR3 has 17 residues. With V trimmed by 2 bases and J by 7 bases, 9 bases remained unmatched. This table comes from immunoSEQ multiplex PCR, and its TCRdb copy is limited to in-frame clones, with some not included. The sample has about 180,000 clones; 88% are singletons. The rearrangement joins TRBV9 to TRBJ2-2; 12 bases fit TRBD2. The sequence was collected from a woman under 30 who had recovered from COVID-19. The sample consisted of PBMCs or T cells enriched from blood (not recorded which). CDR3 residues: CASSVSSGGAYGGELFF. The CDR3 DNA reads as TGTGCCAGCAGCGTTTCTAGCGGGGGGGCCTATGGCGGGGAGCTGTTTTTT.